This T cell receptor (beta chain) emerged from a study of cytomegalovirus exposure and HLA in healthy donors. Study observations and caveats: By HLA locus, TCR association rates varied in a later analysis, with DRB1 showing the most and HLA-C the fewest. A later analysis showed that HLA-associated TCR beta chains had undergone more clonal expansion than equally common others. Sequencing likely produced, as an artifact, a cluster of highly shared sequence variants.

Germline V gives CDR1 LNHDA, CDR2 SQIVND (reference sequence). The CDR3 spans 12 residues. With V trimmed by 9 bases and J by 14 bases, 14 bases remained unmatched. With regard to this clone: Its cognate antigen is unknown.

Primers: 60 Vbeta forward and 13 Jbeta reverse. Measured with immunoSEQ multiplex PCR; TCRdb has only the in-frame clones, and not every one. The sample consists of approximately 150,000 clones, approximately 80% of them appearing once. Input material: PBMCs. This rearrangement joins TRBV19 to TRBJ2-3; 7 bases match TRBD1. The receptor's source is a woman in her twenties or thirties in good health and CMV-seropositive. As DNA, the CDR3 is TGTGCCAGCGCTATGAACGACAGGGTTTGGTATTTT. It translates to CASAMNDRVWYF.